This T cell receptor beta chain was profiled in a study of neoadjuvant anti-PD-1 for oral cavity cancer. This table comes from immunoSEQ multiplex PCR, and its TCRdb copy is limited to in-frame clones, with some not included. The repertoire holds approximately 42,000 clones, with 77% as singletons. Noted time point: after neoadjuvant nivolumab, at surgical resection. Patients had HPV-negative, locally advanced oral cavity squamous cell carcinoma. V lost 8 bases and J 0 bases, leaving 4 bases between the germline ends. The CDR3 consists of 11 residues. Germline V gene data show CDR1 as ENHRY and CDR2 as SYGVKD.

This chain uses TRBV10-3 with TRBJ1-1; unclear D gene. This material consisted of PBMCs, taken after nivolumab (anti-PD-1) treatment. The clonotype was recovered from a person aged 40-85 years with oral cavity squamous cell carcinoma. CDR3 sequence (DNA): TGTGCCATCTCTGTGAACACTGAAGCTTTCTTT. This sequence encodes CAISVNTEAFF.